The TCR beta chain described here comes from a study of T cell repertoires in cytomegalovirus infection. Study background: Indications of both CMV infection and matching HLA type were provided by public TCR beta signatures.

This clonotype was detected many times. CDR3 size: 14 residues. CDR1 and CDR2 from the germline V gene are SEHNR and FQNEAQ (reference sequence). Trimming at V came to 6 bases and at J to 3 bases, leaving 7 bases not matched to a gene. One entry per CDR3 protein, called by TCRdb with MiXCR from the reads. In the table there are 450,000 to 600,000 distinct CDR3 sequences, about 10% of which are singletons. The source material was PBMCs. The receptor comes from a human donor in good health (CMV status not recorded). Some clones in this sample may be carry-over from other donors' samples. This chain connects TRBV7-9 to TRBJ2-7; TRBD1 aligns across 8 bases. The CDR3 spells CASRLQTGDYEQYF. CDR3 DNA sequence: TGTGCCAGCAGGCTACAGACAGGGGACTACGAGCAGTACTTC.